This TCR beta chain was captured by sequencing in a study of immune heterogeneity within non-small cell lung tumors. Template input, which was bulk tumor genomic DNA, totaled 450 to 600 ng per sample. Taken during surgery, several biopsies per primary tumor were spaced as far apart as possible within the tumor mass. Curative surgical treatment was performed in patients who had newly diagnosed, untreated non-small cell lung cancer. Amplification of TCR beta CDR3 was performed by multiplex PCR with 32 V and 13 J primers. TCRdb re-derived calls from the multiplex PCR reads in MiXCR, one entry per CDR3 protein. The table has roughly 12,000 distinct CDR3 sequences, 22% seen once. Sequencing input: lung tumor tissue. This TCR was recovered from a man in his 60s with non-small cell lung cancer.

CDR3 protein: CASSEGLAGYNEQFF. In DNA form, the CDR3 reads TGTGCCAGCAGTGAAGGCTTAGCGGGGTACAATGAGCAGTTCTTC. The rearrangement links TRBV2 to TRBJ2-1, with TRBD2 matching 8 bases. In germline, CDR1 is SNHLY, CDR2 FYNNEI. This CDR3 spans 15 amino acids. J lost 4 bases, V lost 1 base, and 3 bases had no gene match.